These 5 T cell receptor beta chains originate from one sample sequenced in a study of CXCR3-negative and CXCR3-positive naive CD8 T cells. cDNA libraries for TRB were generated by 5' RACE incorporating UMI labels. TCRdb reprocessed the 5' RACE reads and keeps a single row for each CDR3 protein, giving no DNA. The sample includes 100,000 to 150,000 distinct CDR3 sequences. Material for sequencing was naive CXCR3- CD8+ T cells from blood. The subset here: CD45RO-CCR7+CD27+CD95- naive CD8+ T cells lacking CXCR3 (TNR3-). The source is a human donor in good health. Some clones in this sample may be carry-over from other donors' samples.

The CDR3: CASSPPLWPNTEAFF. The chain carries TRBV7-8 and TRBJ1-1. This CDR3 region has 15 residues. CDR1 SGHVS and CDR2 FQNEAQ come from the germline V gene.

The V call is TRBV28, the J call TRBJ1-2; TCRdb designates TRBD1, a call that cannot be tested without DNA. CDR1 and CDR2 (germline): MDHEN, SYDVKM. The CDR3 spans 16 residues. The CDR3 region is CASSFVQGALNYGYTF.

The chain couples TRBV6-5 to TRBJ2-5; without DNA, the TCRdb call of TRBD1 cannot be checked. The CDR3 has 13 amino acids. Germline CDR1 reads MNHEY; CDR2 reads SVGAGI. CDR3 sequence: CASTPRSRETQYF.

The chain joins TRBV28 to TRBJ2-3; TCRdb's D call of TRBD2 is untestable without DNA. The germline CDR1 and CDR2 sequences are MDHEN and SYDVKM. The CDR3 spans 18 residues. The CDR3 loop is CASSLVVAGDASTDTQYF.

This chain connects TRBV29-1 to TRBJ2-3; absent DNA, TCRdb's TRBD1 call cannot be checked. Germline CDR1 and CDR2: SQVTM and ANQGSEA. The CDR3 sequence is 14 residues long. The CDR3 sequence is CSGGSRGNTDTQYF.